This TCR beta chain emerged from a study of T cell responses to AZD1222 COVID-19 vaccine. Study results and limitations: The sample set comprised mostly white British donors with more females, and clonal diversity was possibly underestimated. Sampling captured repertoires only after the peak T cell response.

TCRdb's copy holds only in-frame clones and misses some; the assay was immunoSEQ multiplex PCR. The data contain approximately 130,000 clones, roughly 92% of them singletons. For this clone: Antigen: not known.

The input for sequencing was peripheral blood, taken 28 days after the second AZD1222 dose. This clonotype was obtained from an adult who received the AZD1222 COVID-19 vaccine.

CDR3 sequence reads: CASNRFPTDTQYF. The CDR3 nucleotides are TGCGCCAGCAACAGGTTCCCCACAGATACGCAGTATTTT. The chain is built from TRBV5-1 and TRBJ2-3, with D possibly TRBD1 on 5 matching bases. V shed 6 bases and J shed 2 bases, with 10 bases lying between them. Per germline, CDR1 SGHRS and CDR2 YFSETQ. The CDR3 is 13 amino acids.